The 21 T cell receptor beta chains below come from one sample, sequenced in a study of T cells in women clearing cervical HPV infection. Generated by immunoSEQ multiplex PCR, the TCRdb table keeps only in-frame clones and is missing some. Its clone listing holds 20,000 to 25,000 clones. Sequenced sample: blood buffy coat. All receptors derive from a woman aged 18 to 69 with a cervical HPV16 infection that either progressed to CIN3+ or cleared (not recorded which).

Note on this clone: The read terminates 3 residues ahead of where the CDR3 ends, so the germline J gene completes it. The chain has TRBV7-9 and TRBJ2-7, with TRBD1 matching 7 bases. The V and J ends lost 8 bases and 4 bases, in that order; junction bases with no gene match: 14. The CDR3 runs 15 residues. Germline-derived CDR1 and CDR2 are SEHNR and FQNEAQ (reference sequence). CDR3 sequence: CASGQDRAWIYEQYF. CDR3 DNA, as far as it was read: TGTGCCAGCGGCCAAGACAGGGCTTGGATTTACGAG.

In regard to this clone: The CDR3 end is not reached by the read, which stops 3 residues before it; the germline J gene fills it in. The chain combines TRBV5-1 with TRBJ2-3; 7 bases agree with TRBD1. CDR1 is SGHRS and CDR2 is YFSETQ in the germline V gene. CDR3 length: 15 amino acids. CDR3 DNA (partial): TGCGCCAGCAGCCCATCCCCGGGACAGATAGAGACG. Protein product: CASSPSPGQIET. Given in full, the CDR3 is CASSPSPGQIETQYF.

CDR3 DNA, as far as it was read: TGTGCCACCAGCAGTGACAGAATCAATCAGCCC. As protein: CATSSDRINQP. The full-length CDR3 reads as CATSSDRINQPQHF. The rearrangement joins TRBV15 to TRBJ1-5, with D possibly matching TRBD1 (5 bases). The CDR3 end lies 3 residues beyond the end of the read and is filled in from the germline J gene. V shed 3 bases and J shed 3 bases, with 9 bases lying between them. The CDR3 is 14 amino acids. Germline CDR1 LNHNV, CDR2 YYDKDF (reference sequence).

Concerning this clone itself: The read halts 3 residues ahead of the CDR3 end, with the missing end drawn from the germline J gene. Other DNA sequences in the sample encode the same CDR3. V usage is TRBV6-2 or TRBV6-3 and J usage is TRBJ1-3; 7 bases are shared with TRBD1. Germline trimming cut 5 bases from V and 7 bases from J; bases unmatched to any gene: 14. Germline V gene data show CDR1 as MNHEY and CDR2 as SVGEGT. The CDR3 consists of 16 residues. The sequenced CDR3 bases are TGTGCCAGCAGTAAATCGGACAGGTTAAGGATCAACACC. This codes for CASSKSDRLRINT. The CDR3 in its entirety is CASSKSDRLRINTIYF.

On this clone itself: The CDR3 end falls 3 residues outside the read, so it is completed with the germline J gene. The V call is TRBV4-1, the J call TRBJ2-1; D is uncertain. CDR1 MGHRA and CDR2 YSYEKL come from the germline V gene. This CDR3 has 18 amino acids. The ends were cut back, 5 bases at V and 5 bases at J, with 25 bases in the middle. The sequenced CDR3 bases are TGCGCCAGCAGCTACCTGGCATTGTCCGAGCGCACGAACAATGAG. Translating it yields CASSYLALSERTNNE. Given in full, the CDR3 is CASSYLALSERTNNEQFF.

Regarding this clone: The read halts 3 residues ahead of the CDR3 end, with the missing end drawn from the germline J gene. This chain connects TRBV13 to TRBJ2-7, with D unresolved. Germline CDR1 and CDR2: PRHDT and FYEKMQ (reference sequence). Trimming removed 2 bases from V and 2 bases from J, with 10 bases in between. CDR3 length equals 14 residues. The CDR3 bases that were read are TGTGCCAGCAGCTTATATCCCGAGCCCTACGAG. Protein sequence: CASSLYPEPYE. Given in full, the CDR3 is CASSLYPEPYEQYF.

Details on this clone: The read gets to within 3 residues of the CDR3 end, and the germline J gene fills in the rest. The genes are TRBV7-3 and TRBJ2-1, with 10 bases identical to TRBD2. Germline CDR1 reads SGHTA; CDR2 reads FQGTGA. V lost 3 bases, J lost 6 bases, and 5 bases stayed unmatched. This CDR3 region has 15 residues. CDR3 DNA (partial): TGTGCCAGCAGCTTTTCTAGCGGGGGAGTCAATGAG. Translation: CASSFSSGGVNE. The CDR3 reads in full as CASSFSSGGVNEQFF.

Concerning this clone: The DNA ends 3 residues before the CDR3 does, and the rest of the CDR3 is filled in from the germline J gene. The gene calls are TRBV6-2 or TRBV6-3 and TRBJ2-7; a possible D gene is TRBD2 (5 bases). Germline V CDR1 and CDR2: MNHEY, SVGEGT. Trimming shortened V by 5 bases and J by 0 bases, and 11 bases separated the two germline ends. This CDR3 is 14 amino acids long. Incomplete CDR3 DNA: TGTGCCAGCAGTCAGCGGCGGAGCTCCTACGAG. Translation gives CASSQRRSSYE. The complete CDR3 reads CASSQRRSSYEQYF.

A remark on this clone: Coverage ceases 3 residues before the CDR3 finishes, and the germline J gene fills in the end. The chain links TRBV7-3 to TRBJ1-4; maybe TRBD1 (6 bases). V was clipped by 5 bases and J by 5 bases, with 15 bases between them. From germline, CDR1 is SGHTA and CDR2 FQGTGA. This CDR3 region has 15 residues. CDR3 bases read: TGTGCCAGCAGCGAACAGGGTGGGAGAAATGAAAAA. Encoded protein: CASSEQGGRNEK. Given in full, the CDR3 is CASSEQGGRNEKLFF.

CDR3: CASSLVRVNSPLFF. The covered CDR3 bases are TGTGCCAGCAGCTTGGTCAGGGTTAATTCACCG. The J gene is TRBJ2-2, the V gene TRBV7-9; D perhaps matches TRBD1 (5 bases). The CDR3 end falls 3 residues outside the read, so it is completed with the germline J gene. The CDR3 sequence is 14 residues long. Germline CDR1 and CDR2: SEHNR and FQNEAQ (reference sequence).

CDR3 DNA (partial): TGTGCCAGTAGCTCGTCCCGGGACAGGGTTGATGAAAAA. Translated, it gives CASSSSRDRVDEK. In full, the CDR3 reads CASSSSRDRVDEKLFF. The V call is TRBV19, the J call TRBJ1-4, with 9 bases fitting TRBD1. Read data end 3 residues before the CDR3 end; the end is taken from the germline J gene. Germline V gene data show CDR1 as LNHDA and CDR2 as SQIVND (reference sequence). The CDR3 loop spans 16 amino acids. V was pared by 6 bases and J by 6 bases, with 11 bases of the junction left unmatched.

As regards this clone: The CDR3 extends 3 residues past the end of the read, so its final part is completed from the germline J gene. This rearrangement joins TRBV20-1 to TRBJ2-7, with TRBD2 matching 7 bases. CDR1 is DFQATT and CDR2 is SNEGSKA in the germline V gene (reference sequence). The trim removed 6 bases at V and 0 bases at J, leaving 5 bases unmatched. The CDR3 sequence is 13 residues long. CDR3 residues: CSAASGGSYEQYF. The DNA read from the CDR3 is TGCAGTGCCGCTAGCGGAGGCTCCTACGAG.

Concerning this clone itself: The sequence runs out 3 residues before the end of the CDR3; the remainder is reconstructed from the germline J gene. The chain is built from TRBV2 and TRBJ1-2; D possibly corresponds to TRBD1 (5 bases). There are 14 residues in the CDR3. CDR1 is SNHLY, CDR2 FYNNEI, per germline. CDR3 protein: CASSEGGTNYDYTF. The sequenced CDR3 bases are TGTGCCAGCAGTGAAGGGGGGACTAACTACGAC.

As for this clone: The read halts 3 residues ahead of the CDR3 end, with the missing end drawn from the germline J gene. The rearrangement joins TRBV6-2 or TRBV6-3 to TRBJ1-4, with TRBD1 identical over 7 bases. J lost 7 bases, V lost 6 bases, and 8 bases had no gene match. This CDR3 is 14 amino acids long. Germline loops: CDR1 MNHEY, CDR2 SVGEGT. CDR3 bases read: TGTGCCAGCAGCAGAGGGGGCGGAGGTGAAAAA. It yields the protein CASSRGGGGEK. The full CDR3 is CASSRGGGGEKLFF.

The chain's CDR3 is CSAREGASRADTQYF. CDR3 bases read: TGCAGTGCTAGAGAGGGAGCTAGCCGGGCAGATACG. The chain has TRBV20-1 and TRBJ2-3, with D tentatively TRBD2 (5 bases). Sequencing ends 3 residues short of the CDR3 end; the germline J gene provides the rest. The ends were cut back, 0 bases at V and 4 bases at J, with 14 bases in the middle. Germline V gene lookup returns CDR1 DFQATT and CDR2 SNEGSKA (reference sequence). This CDR3 has 15 residues.

Of note for this clone: The CDR3 extends 3 residues past the end of the read, so its final part is completed from the germline J gene. This sequence joins TRBV6-2 or TRBV6-3 and TRBJ2-2, with D possibly being TRBD2 (5 bases). CDR3 length: 12 amino acids. The germline V gene has CDR1 MNHEY and CDR2 SVGEGT. Partial CDR3 DNA: TGTGCCAGCAGCTGGACTTTGGAAAAG. Its translation: CASSWTLEK. The whole CDR3 region reads CASSWTLEKLFF.

As concerns this clone: The CDR3 is cut off 3 residues early in the read; its end comes from the germline J gene. The chain links TRBV5-1 to TRBJ1-1, with 7 bases lining up with TRBD1. The V gene end was trimmed by 5 bases and the J gene end by 3 bases; junction bases not matched to a gene: 7. In germline, CDR1 is SGHRS, CDR2 YFSETQ. The CDR3 is 14 amino acids. Partial CDR3 DNA: TGCGCCAGCAGGATCACAGGGGCGGACACTGAA. Amino acid sequence: CASRITGADTE. The entire CDR3 reads CASRITGADTEAFF.

The part of the CDR3 DNA that was read is TGTGCCAGCAGCTTAGGACAGAATCAGCCC. Translating gives CASSLGQNQP. The full CDR3 sequence reads CASSLGQNQPQHF. The chain has TRBV7-2 and TRBJ1-5, with D perhaps matching TRBD1 (5 bases). The CDR3 extends 3 residues past the end of the read, so its final part is completed from the germline J gene. The CDR3 loop spans 13 amino acids. The germline V gene encodes CDR1 SGHTA and CDR2 FQGNSA. V lost 1 base and J 4 bases, leaving 5 bases between the germline ends.

With respect to this clone: The CDR3 end is not reached by the read, which stops 3 residues before it; the germline J gene fills it in. The chain carries TRBV13 and TRBJ2-1, with D possibly TRBD2 on 6 matching bases. This CDR3 region has 12 residues. Per the germline V gene, CDR1 is PRHDT and CDR2 is FYEKMQ (reference sequence). V gave up 6 bases and J gave up 7 bases, with 10 bases separating them. The CDR3 bases that were read are TGTGCCAGCAGTGGAGGGTCGAATGAG. This translates into CASSGGSNE. The CDR3 reads in full as CASSGGSNEQFF.

With respect to this clone: The read stops 3 residues short of the end of the CDR3; the missing end is completed from the germline J gene. The chain combines TRBV18 with TRBJ2-4; D call uncertain. Germline CDR1 KGHSH, CDR2 LQKENI. Trimming took 3 bases from V and 8 from J, leaving 14 bases between them. CDR3 size: 14 residues. The CDR3 bases that were read are TGTGCCAGCTCACCCCCGAGAAATAAGGACATT. Translated, it gives CASSPPRNKDI. The CDR3 in its entirety is CASSPPRNKDIQYF.

Regarding this clone: The CDR3 extends 3 residues past the end of the read, so its final part is completed from the germline J gene. The J gene is TRBJ2-3, the V gene TRBV2, with D tentatively TRBD2 (6 bases). The CDR3 totals 15 residues. CDR1 and CDR2 (germline): SNHLY, FYNNEI. V was cut by 3 bases and J by 2 bases, with 12 bases left in between. This chain's CDR3 is CASSERAGITDTQYF. The CDR3 DNA, read in part, is TGTGCCAGCAGTGAGCGTGCGGGGATCACAGATACG. The complete variable domain, with remaining parts taken from reference TRBV2 and TRBJ2-3, reads EPEVTQTPSHQVTQMGQEVILRCVPISNHLYFYWYRQILGQKVEFLVSFYNNEISEKSEIFDDQFSVERPDGSNFTLKIRSTKLEDSAMYFCASSERAGITDTQYFGPGTRLTVL.